The 8 T cell receptor beta chains reported below all come from one sample, sequenced in a study of shared T cell receptors in the human thymus. Some clones are missing from TCRdb's copy, which holds only in-frame ones; the method was immunoSEQ multiplex PCR. The data contain over 350,000 clones, roughly 94% of them seen just once; the ten biggest clones take up roughly 0.02%. Source material: thymocytes. All receptors derive from a human donor.

The DNA of the CDR3 is TGTGCCATCAGTGACCCTTACCAGGGGGCGTACAGCAATCAGCCCCAGCATTTT. Translated, it gives CAISDPYQGAYSNQPQHF. This chain connects TRBV10-3 to TRBJ1-5; 8 nucleotides agree with TRBD1. This CDR3 is built from 18 residues. Trimming took 3 bases from V and 1 from J; bases not matched to a gene: 11. Germline values: CDR1 ENHRY, CDR2 SYGVKD.

The chain carries TRBV27 and TRBJ1-1, with D tentatively TRBD1 (6 bases). The germline CDR1 and CDR2 sequences are MNHEY and SMNVEV (reference sequence). Between the trimmed V and J ends, which lost 8 bases and 3 bases, there was a span of 13 bases. This CDR3 spans 13 amino acids. The CDR3 region has the DNA TGTGCCAGCCACGGCGGGACACACACTGAAGCTTTCTTT. The encoded protein is CASHGGTHTEAFF.

The chain couples TRBV18 to TRBJ2-5, with TRBD2 identical over 8 bases. The CDR3 spans 16 residues. Germline CDR1 reads KGHSH; CDR2 reads LQKENI. Trimming removed 0 bases from V and 5 bases from J; junction bases left unmatched: 8. Here the CDR3 reads CASSPPRKRETETQYF. CDR3 bases: TGTGCCAGCTCACCACCTCGAAAGCGGGAGACCGAGACCCAGTACTTC. Based on the CDR3 plus reference TRBV18 and TRBJ2-5, the full variable domain is NAGVMQNPRHLVRRRGQEARLRCSPMKGHSHVYWYRQLPEEGLKFMVYLQKENIIDESGMPKERFSAEFPKEGPSILRIQQVVRGDSAAYFCASSPPRKRETETQYFGPGTRLLVL.

The rearrangement joins TRBV28 to TRBJ1-1, with D possibly being TRBD1 (5 bases). The V end lost 5 bases, the J end lost 0 bases, and 13 bases lay between the germline ends. This CDR3 is built from 15 residues. CDR1 and CDR2 from the germline V gene are MDHEN and SYDVKM. The CDR3: CASSTPEGMNTEAFF. CDR3 DNA sequence: TGTGCCAGCAGTACCCCTGAGGGGATGAACACTGAAGCTTTCTTT.

V is TRBV5-4 and J is TRBJ2-3, with a weak D call TRBD2 (6 bases). This CDR3 region has 13 residues. Germline values: CDR1 SGHNT, CDR2 YYREEE (reference sequence). V lost 6 bases and J lost 6, with 14 bases in between. The CDR3 bases are TGTGCCAGCAACCTGGGAACTAGCGATACGCAGTATTTT. It specifies CASNLGTSDTQYF.

CDR3 sequence (DNA): TGTGCCAGCAGTGTCCTACAGGAGTTGAACACTGAAGCTTTCTTT. It translates to CASSVLQELNTEAFF. This chain joins TRBV2 and TRBJ1-1; possibly TRBD1 for D (5 bases). CDR3 size: 15 residues. Trimming stripped 4 bases from V and 0 bases from J, with 12 bases between. Germline CDR1 SNHLY, CDR2 FYNNEI.

About this clone itself: The junction shows a germline mismatch at one end, possibly a read error. The J gene is TRBJ1-2, the V gene TRBV27, with a weak D call TRBD1 (6 bases). This CDR3 is built from 11 residues. From germline, CDR1 is MNHEY and CDR2 SMNVEV (reference sequence). CDR3 region: CQGGAGYGYTF. Written as DNA, the CDR3 is TGCCAAGGGGGGGCGGGCTATGGCTACACCTTC.

This chain connects TRBV19 to TRBJ2-4; TRBD1 is a possible D gene (6 bases). The germline CDR1 and CDR2 sequences are LNHDA and SQIVND (reference sequence). The CDR3 has 16 amino acids. Trimming cost V 3 bases and J 0 bases, with 12 bases left between them. The CDR3, as DNA: TGTGCCAGTAGTATCTTCCCAGGGGTAGCCAAAAACATTCAGTACTTC. It encodes CASSIFPGVAKNIQYF.